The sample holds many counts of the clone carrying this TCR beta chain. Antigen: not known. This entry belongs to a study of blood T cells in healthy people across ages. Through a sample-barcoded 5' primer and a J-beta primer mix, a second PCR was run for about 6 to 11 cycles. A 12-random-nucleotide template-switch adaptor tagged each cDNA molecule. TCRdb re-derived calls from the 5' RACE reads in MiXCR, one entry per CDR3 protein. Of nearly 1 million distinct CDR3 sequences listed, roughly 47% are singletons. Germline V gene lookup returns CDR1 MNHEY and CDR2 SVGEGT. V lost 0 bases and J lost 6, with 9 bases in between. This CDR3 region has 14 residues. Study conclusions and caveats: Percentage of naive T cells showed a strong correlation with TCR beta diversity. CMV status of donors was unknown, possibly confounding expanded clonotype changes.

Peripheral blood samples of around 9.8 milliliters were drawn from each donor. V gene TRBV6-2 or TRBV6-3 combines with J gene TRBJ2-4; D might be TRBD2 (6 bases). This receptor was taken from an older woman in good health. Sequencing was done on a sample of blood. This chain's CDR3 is CASSYSWDSNIQYF. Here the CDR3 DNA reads TGTGCCAGCAGTTACTCTTGGGACTCAAACATTCAGTACTTC.